This T cell receptor (beta chain) was sequenced in a study of CD8 T cells in Susac syndrome. Random hexamers were used to reverse transcribe roughly 0.5 to 1 ug of RNA. One entry per CDR3 protein, called by TCRdb with MiXCR from the immunoSEQ multiplex PCR reads. The sample contains roughly 170,000 distinct CDR3 sequences, approximately 93% of which appear only once. CDR3 length: 15 amino acids. Germline-derived CDR1 and CDR2 are SGHRS and YFSETQ. Between the trimmed V and J ends, which lost 2 bases and 6 bases, there was a span of 16 bases. The chain couples TRBV5-1 to TRBJ2-3; no clear D. The TCR sequence derives from a human donor with multiple sclerosis. What was sequenced was CD4+ T cells from PBMCs. In DNA, the CDR3 is TGCGCCAGCAGCTTATGGACGGCGCATTTGGATACGCAGTATTTT. This codes for CASSLWTAHLDTQYF.